The sequence of this TCR beta chain was determined in a study of shared clonotypes between healthy human individuals. Study-level points and caveats: Read depth was anticipated to influence clonotype sharing among donors. Researchers sampled only blood; tissue repertoires likely differ.

Researchers partitioned CD4+ cells into CD45RA+ naive and CD45RA-negative memory subsets. Per the germline V gene, CDR1 is MNHNS and CDR2 is SASEGT. Trimming removed 6 bases at V and 6 bases at J, with 9 bases between. CDR3 length: 12 amino acids. The table lists this clone with a few counts. Its antigen is not identified. Genomic DNA from each subset was divided evenly over several immunoSEQ plates. TCRdb's table, derived via immunoSEQ multiplex PCR, lists solely in-frame clones and lacks some. The profile shows roughly 2.5 million clones, roughly 92% of them singletons. The receptor comes from a man younger than 30 in good health. Sequenced material: naive CD4+ T cells sorted from blood. This sample's subset: CD45RA+ positively selected. The chain combines TRBV6-1 with TRBJ1-5, with D maybe TRBD1 (6 bases). The CDR3 loop reads CASSTGIQPQHF. The CDR3 DNA reads TGTGCCAGCAGCACAGGGATTCAGCCCCAGCATTTT.